The 26 T cell receptor beta chains below come from one sample, sequenced in a study of CD8 T cells in ankylosing spondylitis. In TCRdb, the 5' RACE reads were re-called with MiXCR into one record per CDR3 protein. The sample lists approximately 140,000 distinct CDR3 sequences, around 42% occurring once. The sample comprised synovial fluid, either unsorted or a sorted T cell fraction (not recorded which). The receptors were gathered from a male donor with ankylosing spondylitis.

This clonotype was seen more than once but under ten times. The chain carries TRBV4-2 and TRBJ2-7; D ambiguous. Germline V gene data show CDR1 as LGHNA and CDR2 as YNFKEQ. The CDR3 has 15 amino acids. Trimming removed 0 bases from V and 3 bases from J, with 12 bases in between. The CDR3 here is CASSQEEPGVYEQYF. The CDR3 nucleotides read TGTGCCAGCAGCCAAGAGGAACCGGGCGTCTACGAGCAGTACTTC.

The chain carries TRBV4-2 and TRBJ2-7, with 9 bases matching TRBD2. V gave up 1 base and J gave up 1 base; unmatched junction bases: 8. The CDR3 has 17 residues. Germline CDR1 is LGHNA and CDR2 is YNFKEQ. The CDR3, as DNA: TGTGCCAGCAGCCAAGTTCTGCGGCTAGCGGGATCCTACGAGCAGTACTTC. It is translated as CASSQVLRLAGSYEQYF.

The genes are TRBV7-9 and TRBJ2-3; the D is unclear. The CDR3 is 13 amino acids. Trimming shortened V by 5 bases and J by 4 bases, and 10 bases separated the two germline ends. Germline CDR1 SEHNR, CDR2 FQNEAQ (reference sequence). The CDR3 reads CASSPPWSDTQYF. In DNA form, the CDR3 reads TGTGCCAGCAGCCCGCCGTGGTCAGATACGCAGTATTTT.

This clonotype was seen a single time. CDR3 sequence reads: CASRAQGTYEQYF. In nucleotides, the CDR3 is TGCGCCAGCAGAGCACAGGGCACCTACGAGCAGTACTTC. This chain uses TRBV5-1 with TRBJ2-7, with D possibly being TRBD1 (6 bases). The germline gives CDR1 SGHRS, CDR2 YFSETQ. The V end lost 5 bases, the J end lost 2 bases, and 11 bases lay between the germline ends. This CDR3 region has 13 residues.

This clonotype was seen only a few times. The J gene is TRBJ1-1, the V gene TRBV4-1, with a possible D match to TRBD1 (5 bases). Germline assignment: CDR1 MGHRA and CDR2 YSYEKL. V was trimmed by 4 bases and J by 11 bases, leaving 23 bases between them. The CDR3 is 15 residues long. The chain's CDR3 is CASSPLSGAISYAFF. The DNA for the CDR3 is TGCGCCAGCAGCCCCCTTAGTGGGGCGATCAGCTACGCTTTCTTT.

The J gene is TRBJ2-7, the V gene TRBV20-1, with D uncertain. The CDR3 runs 14 residues. Trimming took off 1 base at V and 6 bases at J, with 16 bases between the two ends. Germline CDR1 and CDR2: DFQATT and SNEGSKA (reference sequence). CDR3 DNA sequence: TGCAGTGCTAGAGTGGGTTTGATTCGGTTCGAGCAGTACTTC. Translated, it gives CSARVGLIRFEQYF.

The chain links TRBV5-1 to TRBJ2-1, with TRBD2 matching 11 bases. CDR1 SGHRS and CDR2 YFSETQ come from the germline V gene. The ends lost 4 bases at V and 9 bases at J; junction bases unmatched: 24. There are 20 residues in the CDR3. The DNA of the CDR3 is TGCGCCAGCAGCCCTCCCGTCCGCCTAGCGGGAGGCTCGAACCTGTGTGAGCAGTTCTTC. Its protein is CASSPPVRLAGGSNLCEQFF.

This clonotype was observed once. This chain links TRBV13 with TRBJ1-1, with 8 bases aligning to TRBD1. This CDR3 has 13 amino acids. Germline V lookup: CDR1 PRHDT, CDR2 FYEKMQ (reference sequence). Trimming took 4 bases from V and 10 from J; bases not matched to a gene: 8. The CDR3 here is CASSYTQGEGAFF. The CDR3 bases are TGTGCCAGCAGCTACACACAGGGGGAGGGAGCTTTCTTT.

The chain is built from TRBV7-9 and TRBJ2-7; D is perhaps TRBD2 (5 bases). CDR1 is SEHNR, CDR2 FQNEAQ, per germline (reference sequence). The CDR3 is 14 amino acids. Trimming pared 2 bases from V and 2 bases from J, leaving 10 bases between. CDR3 sequence: CASSLFKGAYEQYF. The CDR3 DNA reads TGTGCCAGCAGCTTATTCAAGGGAGCCTACGAGCAGTACTTC.

J is TRBJ1-2 and V is TRBV7-9; a weak D match, TRBD1 (5 bases). The V end was cut by 3 bases, the J end by 7 bases, with 15 bases between. CDR3 size: 14 residues. Per the germline V gene, CDR1 is SEHNR and CDR2 is FQNEAQ (reference sequence). Written as DNA, the CDR3 is TGTGCCAGCAGCTTCCGGCGGTACAGGCGTGGCTACACCTTC. This translates into CASSFRRYRRGYTF. Full variable domain (rest looked up from reference TRBV7-9 and TRBJ1-2): DTGVSQNPRHKITKRGQNVTFRCDPISEHNRLYWYRQTLGQGPEFLTYFQNEAQLEKSRLLSDRFSAERPKGSFSTLEIQRTEQGDSAMYLCASSFRRYRRGYTFGSGTRLTVV.

This clonotype showed up just a few times. The chain is built from TRBV6-2 or TRBV6-3 and TRBJ2-5; D could derive from TRBD1 or TRBD2 (7 bases each). The CDR3 covers 14 residues. CDR1 is MNHEY, CDR2 SVGEGT, per germline. Deletions cut 7 bases from V and 5 bases from J, with 17 bases between. Here the CDR3 reads CASNQGGETETQYF. Here the CDR3 DNA reads TGTGCCAGCAACCAGGGGGGGGAAACGGAGACCCAGTACTTC.

The chain has TRBV4-3 and TRBJ2-3; a weak D match, TRBD1 (5 bases). V gave up 4 bases and J gave up 2 bases, with 16 bases separating them. The CDR3 covers 16 residues. Germline values: CDR1 LGHNA, CDR2 YSLEER. CDR3: CASSRHWGRVTDTQYF. The CDR3 bases are TGCGCCAGCAGCCGCCACTGGGGCCGGGTCACAGATACGCAGTATTTT.

This sequence joins TRBV20-1 and TRBJ2-1; 9 bases match TRBD2. Germline V lookup: CDR1 DFQATT, CDR2 SNEGSKA (reference sequence). The V and J ends lost 3 bases and 9 bases, in that order; junction bases with no gene match: 6. This CDR3 is 13 amino acids long. The CDR3 sequence is CSARAGGLGEQFF. DNA for the CDR3: TGCAGTGCTAGGGCGGGGGGGCTAGGTGAGCAGTTCTTC.

This clonotype was picked up one time. V and J are TRBV14 and TRBJ2-1, with D tentatively TRBD1 (6 bases). The germline CDR1 and CDR2 sequences are SGHDN and FVKESK. Trimming removed 1 base at V and 9 bases at J, with 10 bases between. CDR3 length equals 13 residues. As DNA, the CDR3 is TGTGCCAGCAGCCAAGTGGGGGCAGCTGAGCAGTTCTTC. Encoded protein: CASSQVGAAEQFF.

The chain joins TRBV5-6 to TRBJ1-2; 7 bases line up with TRBD1. This CDR3 is built from 14 residues. V dropped 0 bases and J dropped 4; count of bases not matched to a gene: 3. Germline assignment: CDR1 SGHDT and CDR2 YYEEEE. The DNA of the CDR3 is TGTGCCAGCAGCTTGGTACAGGGGCGCTATGGCTACACCTTC. Residues: CASSLVQGRYGYTF.

The J gene is TRBJ2-2, the V gene TRBV5-6, with 7 bases fitting TRBD2. The length of the CDR3 is 19 residues. Trimming removed 2 bases from V and 2 bases from J; junction bases left unmatched: 15. CDR1 is SGHDT, CDR2 YYEEEE, per germline. The CDR3 DNA reads TGTGCCAGCAGCTTCGGGATTGTCTGCGGGAGTTTTAACACCGGGGAGCTGTTTTTT. It specifies CASSFGIVCGSFNTGELFF.

The chain combines TRBV7-9 with TRBJ2-7; D may be TRBD1 (6 bases). Germline CDR1 is SEHNR and CDR2 is FQNEAQ (reference sequence). V was shortened by 2 bases and J by 2 bases, with 13 bases between the two germline ends. This CDR3 region has 15 residues. As DNA, the CDR3 is TGTGCCAGCAGCTTACCCCACGGGACACCCTACGAGCAGTACTTC. It yields the protein CASSLPHGTPYEQYF.

This sequence joins TRBV6-5 and TRBJ1-1; no reliable D call. V lost 0 bases to trimming and J lost 2 bases, with 16 bases between them. This CDR3 is built from 17 residues. Germline-derived CDR1 and CDR2 are MNHEY and SVGAGI. The CDR3 DNA follows: TGTGCCAGCAGTTACTCATGGACGCTGCCTCCAAACACTGAAGCTTTCTTT. Its protein is CASSYSWTLPPNTEAFF.

This clonotype was observed a few times. The genes are TRBV4-1 and TRBJ1-6, with a tentative D call TRBD1 (6 bases). The CDR3 loop spans 17 amino acids. V was trimmed by 0 bases and J by 1 base, leaving 10 bases between them. The V gene's germline CDR1 is MGHRA and CDR2 YSYEKL. The CDR3, as DNA: TGCGCCAGCAGCCAAGATCGTAGGGGGTCCTATAATTCACCCCTCCACTTT. Its protein is CASSQDRRGSYNSPLHF.

The chain has TRBV7-4 and TRBJ1-1, with 8 bases fitting TRBD1. Germline assignment: CDR1 SGHVT and CDR2 SQSDAQ. With V trimmed by 1 base and J by 1 base, 8 bases remained unmatched. The CDR3 totals 17 residues. This CDR3 reads CASSLVSGQGKNTEAFF. CDR3 DNA: TGTGCCAGCAGCTTAGTTTCTGGACAGGGCAAGAACACTGAAGCTTTCTTT. Supplemented by reference TRBV7-4 and TRBJ1-1, the full variable domain reads GAGVSQSPRYKVAKRGRDVALRCDSISGHVTLYWYRQTLGQGSEVLTYSQSDAQRDKSGRPSGRFSAERPERSVSTLKIQRTEQGDSAVYLCASSLVSGQGKNTEAFFGQGTRLTVV.

CDR3 loop: CASSPFTGGTYEQYF. The CDR3 DNA sequence: TGTGCCAGCAGCCCGTTTACGGGGGGTACCTACGAGCAGTACTTC. The chain is built from TRBV7-6 and TRBJ2-7; TRBD2 aligns across 7 bases. Trimming cost V 5 bases and J 2 bases; bases outside gene matches: 9. This CDR3 is 15 amino acids long. The germline gives CDR1 SGHVS, CDR2 FNYEAQ.

This clonotype appeared a few times. The V gene is TRBV7-6, the J gene TRBJ2-1; the D is unclear. Trimming took 4 bases from V and 4 from J, leaving 17 bases between them. CDR3 length equals 16 residues. CDR1 and CDR2 from the germline V gene are SGHVS and FNYEAQ. CDR3 region: CASSWHPKTYYNEQFF. In nucleotides, the CDR3 is TGTGCCAGCAGCTGGCACCCAAAAACATATTACAATGAGCAGTTCTTC.

The sample holds a few counts of this clonotype. The rearrangement joins TRBV12-3 or TRBV12-4 to TRBJ2-3; 13 bases are shared with TRBD2. The CDR3 length is 19 residues. The junction had 12 bases not matched to a gene; V was cut back by 6 bases and J by 0 bases. The CDR3 loop reads CASRKRLAGGFHSTDTQYF. CDR3 sequence (DNA): TGTGCCAGCAGGAAAAGACTAGCGGGGGGTTTTCACAGCACAGATACGCAGTATTTT.

The J gene is TRBJ1-2, the V gene TRBV7-6; tentatively, D is TRBD1 (5 bases). The germline V gene encodes CDR1 SGHVS and CDR2 FNYEAQ. CDR3 size: 19 residues. V was trimmed by 1 base and J by 6 bases, leaving 27 bases between them. CDR3 residues: CASSLDFLERGTPEDGYTF. The CDR3 bases are TGTGCCAGCAGCTTAGACTTCTTAGAGCGGGGGACTCCCGAGGATGGCTACACCTTC. The whole variable domain, remainder taken from reference TRBV7-6 and TRBJ1-2, is GAGVSQSPRYKVTKRGQDVALRCDPISGHVSLYWYRQALGQGPEFLTYFNYEAQQDKSGLPNDRFSAERPEGSISTLTIQRTEQRDSAMYRCASSLDFLERGTPEDGYTFGSGTRLTVV.

The chain combines TRBV5-5 with TRBJ1-2, with 8 bases lining up with TRBD1. This CDR3 is built from 16 residues. V was clipped by 4 bases and J by 5 bases; unmatched bases: 13. Germline CDR1 and CDR2: SGHKS and YYEKEE (reference sequence). Here the CDR3 reads CASSLGQGGTWYGYTF. CDR3 DNA sequence: TGTGCCAGCAGCCTCGGACAGGGAGGCACCTGGTATGGCTACACCTTC.

The V gene is TRBV28, the J gene TRBJ1-1; 8 bases are a match to TRBD1. Trimming removed 4 bases from V and 1 base from J; junction bases left unmatched: 11. There are 17 residues in the CDR3. Germline lookup yields CDR1 MDHEN and CDR2 SYDVKM. The CDR3 loop is CASSYAVGQGWNTEAFF. CDR3 DNA: TGTGCCAGCAGTTACGCGGTAGGACAGGGCTGGAACACTGAAGCTTTCTTT.